The 21 T cell receptor beta chains in this list originate from one sample, sequenced in a study of blood T cell repertoires in COVID-19. The assay was immunoSEQ multiplex PCR, and TCRdb's table has in-frame clones only and misses some. The sample holds about 36,000 clones, around 85% seen once. Sequenced input: peripheral blood. The source is a man aged 45-60 years with active COVID-19.

The rearrangement links TRBV29-1 to TRBJ2-1; 8 positions match TRBD1. This CDR3 spans 14 amino acids. V trimming: 2 bases; J trimming: 1 base; junction bases outside the gene matches: 1. CDR1 is SQVTM and CDR2 is ANQGSEA in the germline V gene. Written as DNA, the CDR3 is TGCAGCGTTGAAAACAGGGGGTCCTACAATGAGCAGTTCTTC. Its protein is CSVENRGSYNEQFF.

This sequence joins TRBV21-1 and TRBJ2-5; TRBD2, as called in the table, went unchecked against the DNA. TRBV21-1 is assigned pseudogene status. The CDR3 loop spans 17 amino acids. The CDR3 spells CASSKAGSGGAGETQYF. Here the CDR3 DNA reads TGTGCCAGCAGCAAAGCAGGTAGCGGGGGGGCCGGGGAGACCCAGTACTTC.

The chain recombines TRBV7-8 with TRBJ2-7, with 10 nucleotides matching TRBD2. This CDR3 region has 18 residues. The V gene end was trimmed by 4 bases and the J gene end by 0 bases; junction bases not matched to a gene: 12. The germline gives CDR1 SGHVS, CDR2 FQNEAQ. CDR3 sequence (DNA): TGTGCCAGCAGCTCCCCCCATAGCGGGGGGACTAGCTCCTACGAGCAGTACTTC. It codes for CASSSPHSGGTSSYEQYF.

J is TRBJ2-7 and V is TRBV27; TRBD2 matches at 7 bases. The ends lost 4 bases at V and 2 bases at J; junction bases unmatched: 5. Germline V gene lookup returns CDR1 MNHEY and CDR2 SMNVEV (reference sequence). The CDR3 extends over 14 amino acids. The CDR3: CASSYWGGTYEQYF. For the CDR3, the DNA is TGTGCCAGCAGTTATTGGGGGGGGACCTACGAGCAGTACTTC.

This clone was detected once. J is TRBJ2-1 and V is TRBV6-5; 9 bases match TRBD1. Germline values: CDR1 MNHEY, CDR2 SVGAGI. The CDR3 consists of 15 residues. Unmatched junction bases numbered 6, after V lost 5 bases and J lost 4 bases. The CDR3 here is CASSLPGQGYNEQFF. For the CDR3, the DNA is TGTGCCAGCAGTCTACCGGGACAGGGATACAATGAGCAGTTCTTC.

This chain joins TRBV7-9 and TRBJ2-5; the D gene is possibly TRBD2 (6 bases). The CDR3 has 15 amino acids. Per the germline V gene, CDR1 is SEHNR and CDR2 is FQNEAQ (reference sequence). The V end lost 2 bases, the J end lost 1 base, and 11 bases lay between the germline ends. The CDR3 region has the DNA TGTGCCAGCAGCTTACCCCTGGGGGGCCAAGAGACCCAGTACTTC. Its protein is CASSLPLGGQETQYF.

This chain connects TRBV29-1 to TRBJ2-1; tentatively, D is TRBD1 (7 bases). V was shortened by 6 bases and J by 7 bases, with 16 bases between the two germline ends. The CDR3 sequence is 13 residues long. Germline lookup yields CDR1 SQVTM and CDR2 ANQGSEA. DNA of the CDR3: TGCAGCGTCCCAGGGGGGCGGTGGAATGAGCAGTTCTTC. Amino acid sequence: CSVPGGRWNEQFF.

The J gene is TRBJ2-1, the V gene TRBV28, with D tentatively TRBD1 (5 bases). The CDR3 runs 13 residues. The V gene lost 5 bases and the J gene lost 6 bases, with 11 bases spanning the gap. Germline V lookup: CDR1 MDHEN, CDR2 SYDVKM. The CDR3 loop is CASSITRVNEQFF. CDR3 nucleotide sequence: TGTGCCAGCAGTATCACCAGGGTCAATGAGCAGTTCTTC.

The chain employs TRBV7-2 and TRBJ2-1; tentative D call: TRBD2 (6 bases). V lost 5 bases to trimming and J lost 6 bases, with 17 bases between them. CDR1 is SGHTA, CDR2 FQGNSA, per germline. The CDR3 extends over 15 amino acids. The CDR3 loop reads CASSPPGLASNEQFF. The CDR3 DNA sequence: TGTGCCAGCAGCCCGCCGGGACTGGCTTCCAATGAGCAGTTCTTC.

The V and J genes are TRBV5-5 and TRBJ2-3, with a possible D match to TRBD2 (6 bases). CDR3 length: 14 residues. The germline V and J ends were trimmed by 3 bases and 4 bases, with 12 bases remaining between them. In germline, CDR1 is SGHKS, CDR2 YYEKEE (reference sequence). This CDR3 is CASSSGLRSDTQYF. For the CDR3, the DNA is TGTGCCAGCAGCTCGGGACTGAGATCAGATACGCAGTATTTT.

This clone was observed a few times. The chain is built from TRBV10-3 and TRBJ2-2, with TRBD2 matching over 7 bases. Germline V gene sequence: CDR1 ENHRY, CDR2 SYGVKD. V lost 7 bases, J lost 7 bases, and 12 bases stayed unmatched. The CDR3 is made up of 15 amino acids. This chain's CDR3 is CAITPGGGSVGELFF. In DNA form, the CDR3 reads TGTGCCATCACCCCTGGCGGGGGAAGTGTCGGGGAGCTGTTTTTT.

The chain recombines TRBV7-9 with TRBJ1-1, with TRBD1 matching 8 bases. Germline values: CDR1 SEHNR, CDR2 FQNEAQ (reference sequence). CDR3 length: 15 amino acids. V lost 1 base, J lost 4 bases, and 5 bases stayed unmatched. The DNA for the CDR3 is TGTGCCAGCAGCTTAGGATCAGGGGGCTTCACTGAAGCTTTCTTT. Its protein is CASSLGSGGFTEAFF.

V gene TRBV9 combines with J gene TRBJ2-2; maybe TRBD2 (6 bases). Per germline, CDR1 SGDLS and CDR2 YYNGEE. The length of the CDR3 is 16 residues. V was trimmed by 4 bases and J by 5 bases, leaving 18 bases between them. CDR3 loop: CASSSRESAWTGELFF. CDR3 in DNA: TGTGCCAGCAGCAGCCGGGAGAGCGCGTGGACCGGGGAGCTGTTTTTT.

This clone was picked up a small number of times. The chain combines TRBV7-8 with TRBJ1-2; 9 positions agree with TRBD1. Germline V gene data show CDR1 as SGHVS and CDR2 as FQNEAQ. Losses at the gene ends were 0 bases for V and 4 bases for J; bases not matched to a gene: 3. The CDR3 is 15 amino acids. The CDR3 region is CASSLAGTGPYGYTF. For the CDR3, the DNA is TGTGCCAGCAGCTTAGCGGGGACAGGGCCCTATGGCTACACCTTC. The full variable domain, rest sourced from reference TRBV7-8 and TRBJ1-2, is GAGVSQSPRYKVAKRGQDVALRCDPISGHVSLFWYQQALGQGPEFLTYFQNEAQLDKSGLPSDRFFAERPEGSVSTLKIQRTQQEDSAVYLCASSLAGTGPYGYTFGSGTRLTVV.

The chain uses TRBV21-1 and TRBJ2-7; TRBD1 was called by the table and not checked on the DNA. TRBV21-1 constitutes a pseudogene. The CDR3 has 14 amino acids. For the CDR3, the DNA is TGTGCCAGCAGCGGGCGGGACAGGATCCACGAGCAGTACTTC. Amino acid sequence: CASSGRDRIHEQYF.

The V gene is TRBV5-5, the J gene TRBJ2-7, with TRBD1 identical over 9 bases. V was pared by 4 bases and J by 4 bases, with 12 bases of the junction left unmatched. Germline lookup yields CDR1 SGHKS and CDR2 YYEKEE (reference sequence). The CDR3 length is 16 residues. CDR3 DNA sequence: TGTGCCAGCAGCCTGGACCCGGGACAGGGTCTTTACGAGCAGTACTTC. This codes for CASSLDPGQGLYEQYF.

The rearrangement joins TRBV7-9 to TRBJ2-7; 8 nucleotides align to TRBD1. The CDR3 is 14 residues long. V lost 3 bases and J lost 3; bases outside the gene matches: 4. Germline V gene lookup returns CDR1 SEHNR and CDR2 FQNEAQ (reference sequence). CDR3 DNA sequence: TGTGCCAGCAGCTTCGAACAGGGGGACTACGAGCAGTACTTC. Protein: CASSFEQGDYEQYF.

This chain joins TRBV4-1 and TRBJ2-7, with 9 bases matching TRBD2. Trimming cost V 1 base and J 3 bases; bases outside gene matches: 4. CDR1 and CDR2 (germline): MGHRA, YSYEKL. CDR3 length: 15 amino acids. The DNA of the CDR3 is TGCGCCAGCAGCCAAGCGCTAGCGGGGAGCTACGAGCAGTACTTC. Its protein product is CASSQALAGSYEQYF.

The V call is TRBV10-2, the J call TRBJ2-7; 13 bases fit TRBD2. Germline V gives CDR1 WSHSY, CDR2 SAAADI. The CDR3 has 16 amino acids. V lost 6 bases, J lost 4 bases, and 9 bases stayed unmatched. In DNA form, the CDR3 reads TGCGCCAGCAGGGGGACTAGCGGGGTTTCAAGGTACGAGCAGTACTTC. Residues: CASRGTSGVSRYEQYF.

The chain employs TRBV29-1 and TRBJ2-7; TRBD2 might be the D (5 bases). The V gene's germline CDR1 is SQVTM and CDR2 ANQGSEA. The CDR3 consists of 13 residues. V was pared by 6 bases and J by 0 bases, with 12 bases between. CDR3 region: CSVDWGNSYEQYF. CDR3 nucleotides: TGCAGCGTGGACTGGGGAAACTCCTACGAGCAGTACTTC.

The V and J genes are TRBV6-6 and TRBJ2-7; 10 bases line up with TRBD1. CDR1 and CDR2 from the germline V gene are MNHNY and SVGAGI (reference sequence). This CDR3 has 14 residues. Trimming at V came to 6 bases and at J to 7 bases, leaving 9 bases not matched to a gene. CDR3 region: CASRPGTGAGEQYF. For the CDR3, the DNA is TGTGCCAGCAGACCCGGGACAGGGGCAGGGGAGCAGTACTTC.